The T cell receptor (beta chain) described here comes from a study of blood T cell repertoires in COVID-19. Study summary: Acute-phase and convalescent COVID-19 samples originated in the United States, Italy and Spain. T cells, B-cell-depleted T cells, or PBMCs supplied cDNA or gDNA.

Authors' methods: How many nucleated cells were present was estimated from reference gene primer amplification. The data were produced by immunoSEQ multiplex PCR, yet TCRdb's version contains in-frame clones alone and is incomplete. V, J and clone size are those of that table, while D and trimming were read from the DNA. The table has approximately 300,000 clones, over 75% seen once. In germline, CDR1 is SGHDT, CDR2 YYEEEE. Trimming removed 4 bases from V and 3 bases from J, with 19 bases in between. The CDR3 runs to 16 residues. Seattle's enrolled individuals joined amid active infection and were then monitored longitudinally. This clone was seen only once.

This clonotype originated in a woman aged 30 to 39 with COVID-19, enrolled during active disease. Source material: peripheral blood. The chain carries TRBV5-6 and TRBJ1-2; a possible D gene is TRBD1 (6 bases). The CDR3 region has the DNA TGTGCCAGCAGCCCCCCGGGGCAGGGGTTTGACTATGGCTACACCTTC. The encoded protein is CASSPPGQGFDYGYTF.